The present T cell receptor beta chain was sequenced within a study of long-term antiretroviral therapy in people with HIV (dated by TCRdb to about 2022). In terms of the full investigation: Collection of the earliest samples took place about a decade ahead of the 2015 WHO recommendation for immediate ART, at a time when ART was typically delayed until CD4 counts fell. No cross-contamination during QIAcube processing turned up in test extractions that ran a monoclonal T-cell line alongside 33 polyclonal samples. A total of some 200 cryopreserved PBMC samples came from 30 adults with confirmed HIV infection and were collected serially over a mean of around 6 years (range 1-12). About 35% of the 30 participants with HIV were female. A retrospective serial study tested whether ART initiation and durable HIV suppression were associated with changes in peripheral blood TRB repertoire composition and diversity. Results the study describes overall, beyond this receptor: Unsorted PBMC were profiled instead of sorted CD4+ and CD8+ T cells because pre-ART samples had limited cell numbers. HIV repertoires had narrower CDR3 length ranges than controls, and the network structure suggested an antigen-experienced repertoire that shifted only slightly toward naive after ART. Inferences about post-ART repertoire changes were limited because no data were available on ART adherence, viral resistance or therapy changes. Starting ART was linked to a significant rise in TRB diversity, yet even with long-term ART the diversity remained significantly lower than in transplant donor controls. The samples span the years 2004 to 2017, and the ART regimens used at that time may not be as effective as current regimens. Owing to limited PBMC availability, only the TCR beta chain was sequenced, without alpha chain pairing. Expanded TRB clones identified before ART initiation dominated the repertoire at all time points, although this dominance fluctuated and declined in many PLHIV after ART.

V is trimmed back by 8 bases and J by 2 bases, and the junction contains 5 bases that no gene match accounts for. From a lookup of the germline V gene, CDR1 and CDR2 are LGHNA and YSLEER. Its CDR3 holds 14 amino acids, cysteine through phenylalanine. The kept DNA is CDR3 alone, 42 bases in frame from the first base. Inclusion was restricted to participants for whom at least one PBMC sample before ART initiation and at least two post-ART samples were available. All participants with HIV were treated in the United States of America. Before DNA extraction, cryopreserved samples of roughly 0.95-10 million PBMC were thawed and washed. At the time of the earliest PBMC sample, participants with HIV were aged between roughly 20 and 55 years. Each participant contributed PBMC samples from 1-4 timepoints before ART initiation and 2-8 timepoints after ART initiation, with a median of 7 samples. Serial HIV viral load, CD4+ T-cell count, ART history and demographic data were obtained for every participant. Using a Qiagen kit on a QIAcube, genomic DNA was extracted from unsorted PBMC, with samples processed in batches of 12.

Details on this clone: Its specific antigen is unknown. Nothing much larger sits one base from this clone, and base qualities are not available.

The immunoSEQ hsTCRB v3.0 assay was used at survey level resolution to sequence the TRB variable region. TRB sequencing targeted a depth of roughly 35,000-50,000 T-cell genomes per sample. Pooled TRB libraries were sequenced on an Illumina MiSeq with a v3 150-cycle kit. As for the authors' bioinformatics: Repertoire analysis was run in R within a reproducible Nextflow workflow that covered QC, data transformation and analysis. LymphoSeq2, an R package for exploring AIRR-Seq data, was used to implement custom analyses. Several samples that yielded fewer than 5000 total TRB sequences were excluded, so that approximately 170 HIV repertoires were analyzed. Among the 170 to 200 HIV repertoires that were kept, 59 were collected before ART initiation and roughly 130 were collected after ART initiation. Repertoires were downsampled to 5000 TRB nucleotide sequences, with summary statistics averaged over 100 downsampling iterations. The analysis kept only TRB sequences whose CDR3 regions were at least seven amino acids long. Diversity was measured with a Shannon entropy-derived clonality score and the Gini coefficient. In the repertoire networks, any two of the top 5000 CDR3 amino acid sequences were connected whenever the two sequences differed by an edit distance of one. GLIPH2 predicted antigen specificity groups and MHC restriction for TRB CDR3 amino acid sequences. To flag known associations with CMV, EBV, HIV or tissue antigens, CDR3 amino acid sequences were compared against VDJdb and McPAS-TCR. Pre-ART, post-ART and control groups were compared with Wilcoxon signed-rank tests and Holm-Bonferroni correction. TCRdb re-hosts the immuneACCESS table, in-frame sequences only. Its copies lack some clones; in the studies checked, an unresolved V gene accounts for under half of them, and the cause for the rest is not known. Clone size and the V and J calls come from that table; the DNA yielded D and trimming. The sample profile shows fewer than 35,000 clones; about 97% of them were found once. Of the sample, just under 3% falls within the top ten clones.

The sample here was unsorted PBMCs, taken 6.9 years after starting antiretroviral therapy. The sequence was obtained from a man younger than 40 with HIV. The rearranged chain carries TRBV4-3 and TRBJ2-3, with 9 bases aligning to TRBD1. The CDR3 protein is CASRRDRATDTQYF. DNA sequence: TGCGCCAGCCGGAGGGACAGGGCCACAGATACGCAGTATTTT.